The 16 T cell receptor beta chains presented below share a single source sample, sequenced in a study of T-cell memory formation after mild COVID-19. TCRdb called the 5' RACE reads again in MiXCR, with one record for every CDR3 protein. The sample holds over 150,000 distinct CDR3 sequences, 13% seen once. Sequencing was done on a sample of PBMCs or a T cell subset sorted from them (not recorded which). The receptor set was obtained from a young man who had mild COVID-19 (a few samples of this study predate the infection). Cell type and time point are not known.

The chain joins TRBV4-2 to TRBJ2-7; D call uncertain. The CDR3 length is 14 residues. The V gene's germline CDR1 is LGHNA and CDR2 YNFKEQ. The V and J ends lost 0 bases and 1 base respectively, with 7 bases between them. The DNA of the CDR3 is TGTGCCAGCAGCCAAGAGTCTGCGTCCTACGAGCAGTACTTC. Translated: CASSQESASYEQYF.

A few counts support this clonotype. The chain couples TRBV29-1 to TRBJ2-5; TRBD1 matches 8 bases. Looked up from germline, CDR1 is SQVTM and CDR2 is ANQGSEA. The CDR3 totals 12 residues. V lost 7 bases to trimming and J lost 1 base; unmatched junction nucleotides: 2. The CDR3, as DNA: TGCAGCGGGACAGGGCCCCAAGAGACCCAGTACTTC. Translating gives CSGTGPQETQYF.

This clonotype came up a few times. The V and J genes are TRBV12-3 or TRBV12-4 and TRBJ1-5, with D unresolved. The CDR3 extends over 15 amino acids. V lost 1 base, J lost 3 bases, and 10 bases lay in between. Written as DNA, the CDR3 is TGTGCCAGCAGTTTAGGGGGTTCGGTCAATCAGCCCCAGCATTTT. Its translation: CASSLGGSVNQPQHF.

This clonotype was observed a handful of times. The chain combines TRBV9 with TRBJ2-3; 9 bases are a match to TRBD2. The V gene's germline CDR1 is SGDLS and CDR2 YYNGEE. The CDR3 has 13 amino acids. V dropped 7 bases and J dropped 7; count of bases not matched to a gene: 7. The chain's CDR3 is CASGSSGGHTQYF. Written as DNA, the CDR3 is TGTGCCAGCGGTAGTAGCGGGGGACATACGCAGTATTTT.

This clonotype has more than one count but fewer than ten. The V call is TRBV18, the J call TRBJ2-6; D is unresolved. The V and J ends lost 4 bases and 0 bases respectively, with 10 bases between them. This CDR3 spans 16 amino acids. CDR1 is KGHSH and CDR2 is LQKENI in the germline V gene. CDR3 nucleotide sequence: TGTGCCAGCTCACTAGCCAGTATCTCTGGGGCCAACGTCCTGACTTTC. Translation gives CASSLASISGANVLTF. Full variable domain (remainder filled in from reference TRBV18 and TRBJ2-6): NAGVMQNPRHLVRRRGQEARLRCSPMKGHSHVYWYRQLPEEGLKFMVYLQKENIIDESGMPKERFSAEFPKEGPSILRIQQVVRGDSAAYFCASSLASISGANVLTFGAGSRLTVL.

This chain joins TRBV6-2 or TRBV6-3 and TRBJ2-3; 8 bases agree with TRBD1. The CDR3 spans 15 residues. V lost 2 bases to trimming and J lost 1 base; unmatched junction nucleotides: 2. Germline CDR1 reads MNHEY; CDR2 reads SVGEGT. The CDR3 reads CASSYGQGRTDTQYF. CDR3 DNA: TGTGCCAGCAGTTACGGACAGGGACGCACAGATACGCAGTATTTT.

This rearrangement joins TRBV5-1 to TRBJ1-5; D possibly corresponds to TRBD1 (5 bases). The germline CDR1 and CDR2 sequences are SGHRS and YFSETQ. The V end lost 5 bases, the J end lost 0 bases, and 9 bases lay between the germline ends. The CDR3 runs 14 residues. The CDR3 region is CASSPGYSNQPQHF. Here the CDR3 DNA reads TGCGCCAGCAGTCCAGGGTATAGCAATCAGCCCCAGCATTTT.

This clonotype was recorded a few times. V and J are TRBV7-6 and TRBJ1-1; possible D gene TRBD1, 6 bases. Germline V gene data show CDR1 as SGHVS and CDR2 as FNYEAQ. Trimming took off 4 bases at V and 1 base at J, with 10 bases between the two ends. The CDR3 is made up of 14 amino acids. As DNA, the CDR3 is TGTGCCAGCAGCTCGTTCAGGGGGAACACTGAAGCTTTCTTT. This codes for CASSSFRGNTEAFF.

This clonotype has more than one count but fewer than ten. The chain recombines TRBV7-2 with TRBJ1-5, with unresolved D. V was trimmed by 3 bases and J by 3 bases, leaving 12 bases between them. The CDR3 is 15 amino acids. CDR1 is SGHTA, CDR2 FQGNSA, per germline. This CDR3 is CASSFGQAYNQPQHF. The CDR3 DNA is TGTGCCAGCAGCTTCGGCCAGGCCTACAATCAGCCCCAGCATTTT. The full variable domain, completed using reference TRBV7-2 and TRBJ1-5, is GAGVSQSPSNKVTEKGKDVELRCDPISGHTALYWYRQSLGQGLEFLIYFQGNSAPDKSGLPSDRFSAERTGGSVSTLTIQRTQQEDSAVYLCASSFGQAYNQPQHFGDGTRLSIL.

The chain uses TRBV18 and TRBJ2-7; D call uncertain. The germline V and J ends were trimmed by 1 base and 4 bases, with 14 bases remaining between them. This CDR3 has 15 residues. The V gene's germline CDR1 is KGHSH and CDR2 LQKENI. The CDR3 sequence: CASSPRTGSSYEQYV. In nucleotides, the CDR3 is TGTGCCAGCTCACCACGGACCGGATCCTCGTACGAGCAGTACGTC.

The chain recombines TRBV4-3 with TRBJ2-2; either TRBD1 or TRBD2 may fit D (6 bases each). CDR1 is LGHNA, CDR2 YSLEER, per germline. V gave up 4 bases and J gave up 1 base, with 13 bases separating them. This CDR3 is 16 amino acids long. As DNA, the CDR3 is TGCGCCAGCAGCCCAGAGGGGGGACAGAACACCGGGGAGCTGTTTTTT. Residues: CASSPEGGQNTGELFF.

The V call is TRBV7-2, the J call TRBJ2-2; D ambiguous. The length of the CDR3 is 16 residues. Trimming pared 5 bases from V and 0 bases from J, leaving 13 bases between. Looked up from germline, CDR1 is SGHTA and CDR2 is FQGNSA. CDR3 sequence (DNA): TGTGCCAGCAGCCCGACGGCAGTCTCGAACACCGGGGAGCTGTTTTTT. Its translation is CASSPTAVSNTGELFF.

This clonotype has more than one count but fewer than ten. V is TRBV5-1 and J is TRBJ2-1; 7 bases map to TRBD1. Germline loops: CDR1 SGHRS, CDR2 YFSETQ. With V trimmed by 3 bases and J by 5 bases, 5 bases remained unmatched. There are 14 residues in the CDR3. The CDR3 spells CASSSTGQNNEQFF. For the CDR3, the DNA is TGCGCCAGCAGCTCCACGGGACAGAACAATGAGCAGTTCTTC.

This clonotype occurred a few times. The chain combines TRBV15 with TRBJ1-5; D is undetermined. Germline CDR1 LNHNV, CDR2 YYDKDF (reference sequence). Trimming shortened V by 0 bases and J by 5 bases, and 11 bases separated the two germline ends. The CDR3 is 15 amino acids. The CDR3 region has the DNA TGTGCCACCAGCAGAGATAAGAACAGTTATCAGCCCCAGCATTTT. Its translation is CATSRDKNSYQPQHF. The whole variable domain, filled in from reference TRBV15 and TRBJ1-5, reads DAMVIQNPRYQVTQFGKPVTLSCSQTLNHNVMYWYQQKSSQAPKLLFHYYDKDFNNEADTPDNFQSRRPNTSFCFLDIRSPGLGDTAMYLCATSRDKNSYQPQHFGDGTRLSIL.

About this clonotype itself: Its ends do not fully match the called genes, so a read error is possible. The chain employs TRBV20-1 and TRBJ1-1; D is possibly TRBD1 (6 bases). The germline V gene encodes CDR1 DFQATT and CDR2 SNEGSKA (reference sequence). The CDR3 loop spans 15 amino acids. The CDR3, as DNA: TGCGGTGCTAGAGATAGGGGCAGGGGTCTCACTGAAGCTTTCTTT. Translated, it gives CGARDRGRGLTEAFF.

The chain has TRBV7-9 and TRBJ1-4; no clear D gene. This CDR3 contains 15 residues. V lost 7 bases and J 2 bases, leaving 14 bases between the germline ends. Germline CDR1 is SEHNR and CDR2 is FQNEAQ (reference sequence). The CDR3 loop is CASTGLRATNEKLFF. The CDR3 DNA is TGTGCCAGCACCGGGCTAAGGGCGACTAATGAAAAACTGTTTTTT.